These T cell receptor beta chains were read from a single sample in a study of long-term antiretroviral therapy in people with HIV. Assay used: immunoSEQ multiplex PCR; TCRdb lists only in-frame clones, some missing. The table includes under 20,000 clones, approximately 89% detected once. Sequences were derived from unsorted PBMCs, sampled 0.5 years after starting antiretroviral therapy. These receptors all stem from a middle-aged man with HIV. The CDR3 runs from the conserved cysteine through the conserved F or W. Fields, in order: V gene, J gene, clone size, D gene, CDR3 protein, CDR3 DNA. The D gene is left open where the match is weak. Clone sizes are given selectively: once, few, many, or a class where the clone is expanded.

v_call: TRBV7-2
j_call: TRBJ2-7
clone_size: .
d_call: .
cdr3_aa: CASSSAYEQYF
cdr3_nt: TGTGCCAGCAGCTCCGCCTACGAGCAGTACTTC

v_call: TRBV4-3
j_call: TRBJ2-7
clone_size: .
d_call: TRBD2
cdr3_aa: CASSQQREQYEQYF
cdr3_nt: TGCGCCAGCAGCCAACAGCGGGAGCAGTACGAGCAGTACTTC

v_call: TRBV19
j_call: TRBJ1-1
clone_size: .
d_call: .
cdr3_aa: CASSMTPKGVNTEAFF
cdr3_nt: TGTGCCAGTAGTATGACCCCCAAGGGGGTGAACACTGAAGCTTTCTTT

v_call: TRBV19
j_call: TRBJ1-5
clone_size: .
d_call: .
cdr3_aa: CASRGHYSNQPQHF
cdr3_nt: TGTGCCAGTAGGGGACATTATAGCAATCAGCCCCAGCATTTT

v_call: TRBV27
j_call: TRBJ2-1
clone_size: once
d_call: .
cdr3_aa: CASRPGSSYNEQFF
cdr3_nt: TGTGCCAGCCGCCCCGGGAGCTCCTACAATGAGCAGTTCTTC

v_call: TRBV9
j_call: TRBJ2-2
clone_size: .
d_call: .
cdr3_aa: CASSVGPESGSGELFF
cdr3_nt: TGTGCCAGCAGCGTAGGCCCCGAATCAGGTTCGGGGGAGCTGTTTTTT

v_call: TRBV10-3
j_call: TRBJ2-7
clone_size: .
d_call: TRBD2
cdr3_aa: CAISEQRGASYEQYF
cdr3_nt: TGTGCCATCAGTGAGCAGCGGGGGGCCTCCTACGAGCAGTACTTC

v_call: TRBV5-6
j_call: TRBJ1-1
clone_size: .
d_call: .
cdr3_aa: CASSPDGPGGTEAFF
cdr3_nt: TGTGCCAGCAGCCCGGACGGGCCGGGGGGCACTGAAGCTTTCTTT

v_call: TRBV10-2
j_call: TRBJ2-1
clone_size: .
d_call: TRBD2
cdr3_aa: CASSELAGANEQFF
cdr3_nt: TGCGCCAGCAGTGAACTAGCGGGAGCCAATGAGCAGTTCTTC

v_call: TRBV7-9
j_call: TRBJ2-1
clone_size: .
d_call: .
cdr3_aa: CASSATRYNEQFF
cdr3_nt: TGTGCCAGCAGCGCCACTAGATACAATGAGCAGTTCTTC

v_call: TRBV11-2
j_call: TRBJ1-2
clone_size: .
d_call: .
cdr3_aa: CASSLDRVGQGSYTF
cdr3_nt: TGTGCCAGCAGCTTAGATCGGGTAGGGCAAGGTAGCTACACCTTC

v_call: TRBV28
j_call: TRBJ1-1
clone_size: few
d_call: .
cdr3_aa: CASRDSLNTEAFF
cdr3_nt: TGTGCCAGCAGGGACAGCTTGAACACTGAAGCTTTCTTT

v_call: TRBV2
j_call: TRBJ2-2
clone_size: few
d_call: TRBD1
cdr3_aa: CASSETLTGVTGELFF
cdr3_nt: TGTGCCAGCAGCGAAACTCTCACAGGGGTCACCGGGGAGCTGTTTTTT

v_call: TRBV6-4
j_call: TRBJ2-3
clone_size: .
d_call: TRBD1
cdr3_aa: CASNVTPPGQGTDTQYF
cdr3_nt: TGTGCCAGCAATGTTACCCCCCCGGGACAGGGGACAGATACGCAGTATTTT

v_call: TRBV19
j_call: TRBJ1-2
clone_size: .
d_call: .
cdr3_aa: CASTRGSGSGYGYTF
cdr3_nt: TGTGCCAGTACTCGAGGGTCCGGATCGGGCTATGGCTACACCTTC

v_call: TRBV30
j_call: TRBJ1-1
clone_size: .
d_call: .
cdr3_aa: CAWGRPGGNTEAFF
cdr3_nt: TGTGCCTGGGGTCGTCCCGGGGGGAACACTGAAGCTTTCTTT